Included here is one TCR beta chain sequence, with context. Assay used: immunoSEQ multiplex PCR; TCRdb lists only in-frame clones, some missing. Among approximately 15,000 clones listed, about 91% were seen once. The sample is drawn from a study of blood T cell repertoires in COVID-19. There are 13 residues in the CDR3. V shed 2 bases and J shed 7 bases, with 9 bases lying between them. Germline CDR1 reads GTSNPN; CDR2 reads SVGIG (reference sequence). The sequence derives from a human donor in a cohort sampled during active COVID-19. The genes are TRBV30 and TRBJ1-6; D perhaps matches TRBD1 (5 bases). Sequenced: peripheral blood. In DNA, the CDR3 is TGTGCCTGGAGTTCTGGGGGGAATTCACCCCTCCACTTT. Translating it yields CAWSSGGNSPLHF.